The 19 T cell receptor beta chains given below trace back to one sample, sequenced in a study of blood T cell repertoires in COVID-19. Clones were read by immunoSEQ multiplex PCR, and TCRdb kept only the in-frame ones, dropping some. Of about 62,000 clones in the sample, approximately 80% are singletons; the top ten hold 18%. Material: peripheral blood. Receptor source: a man aged 60 to 69 with acute or convalescent COVID-19.

This chain uses TRBV11-2 with TRBJ1-1; the D gene is possibly TRBD1 (6 bases). The germline V gene has CDR1 SGHAT and CDR2 FQNNGV. The CDR3 runs to 15 residues. Trimming removed 5 bases at V and 3 bases at J, with 16 bases between. This CDR3 reads CASSARGGADTEAFF. The CDR3 nucleotides read TGTGCCAGCAGCGCCCGAGGGGGGGCGGACACTGAAGCTTTCTTT. Full variable domain (remainder filled in from reference TRBV11-2 and TRBJ1-1): EAGVAQSPRYKIIEKRQSVAFWCNPISGHATLYWYQQILGQGPKLLIQFQNNGVVDDSQLPKDRFSAERLKGVDSTLKIQPAKLEDSAVYLCASSARGGADTEAFFGQGTRLTVV.

The J gene is TRBJ2-1, the V gene TRBV7-3; 8 bases match TRBD2. In germline, CDR1 is SGHTA, CDR2 FQGTGA. The CDR3 loop spans 18 amino acids. Trimming took 2 bases from V and 3 from J; bases not matched to a gene: 12. The CDR3 spells CASSLEGSGLAGYNEQFF. CDR3 bases: TGTGCCAGCAGCTTAGAAGGGAGTGGGCTAGCGGGCTACAATGAGCAGTTCTTC.

The chain couples TRBV9 to TRBJ2-5; D may be TRBD1 (6 bases). Germline V gene data show CDR1 as SGDLS and CDR2 as YYNGEE. V lost 0 bases and J 1 base, leaving 10 bases between the germline ends. The CDR3 has 15 amino acids. The CDR3 coding sequence is TGTGCCAGCAGCGTAGGCCAGGGGACCCAAGAGACCCAGTACTTC. Protein sequence: CASSVGQGTQETQYF. Using reference TRBV9 and TRBJ2-5 for the parts outside the CDR3, the full variable domain is DSGVTQTPKHLITATGQRVTLRCSPRSGDLSVYWYQQSLDQGLQFLIQYYNGEERAKGNILERFSAQQFPDLHSELNLSSLELGDSALYFCASSVGQGTQETQYFGPGTRLLVL.

The chain links TRBV6-5 to TRBJ2-6, with D uncertain. V was clipped by 11 bases and J by 1 base, with 6 bases between them. CDR3 length: 12 amino acids. Germline V gene data show CDR1 as MNHEY and CDR2 as SVGAGI. CDR3 nucleotide sequence: TGTGCCTCCGGGTCTGGGGCCAACGTCCTGACTTTC. Amino acid sequence: CASGSGANVLTF.

This chain links TRBV20-1 with TRBJ2-1, with unresolved D. Per germline, CDR1 DFQATT and CDR2 SNEGSKA (reference sequence). V was trimmed by 3 bases and J by 10 bases, leaving 13 bases between them. This CDR3 is built from 12 residues. The CDR3 DNA sequence: TGCAGTGCTAGTTGTCTAGAATACGAGCAGTTCTTC. This sequence encodes CSASCLEYEQFF.

V and J are TRBV9 and TRBJ2-2; no reliable D call. The CDR3 runs to 14 residues. With 4 bases removed from V and 2 bases from J, the gap between germline ends came to 9 bases. Germline CDR1 reads SGDLS; CDR2 reads YYNGEE. The CDR3 DNA reads as TGTGCCAGCAGCCCGATTACTAACACCGGGGAGCTGTTTTTT. Translated: CASSPITNTGELFF.

The CDR3 coding sequence is TGTGCCAGCAGTTTATTGACAGACTACAATGAGCAGTTCTTC. This codes for CASSLLTDYNEQFF. The V call is TRBV28, the J call TRBJ2-1; maybe TRBD1 (5 bases). Trimming shortened V by 1 base and J by 3 bases, and 7 bases separated the two germline ends. Per the germline V gene, CDR1 is MDHEN and CDR2 is SYDVKM. The CDR3 sequence is 14 residues long. The full variable domain, rest sourced from reference TRBV28 and TRBJ2-1, is DVKVTQSSRYLVKRTGEKVFLECVQDMDHENMFWYRQDPGLGLRLIYFSYDVKMKEKGDIPEGYSVSREKKERFSLILESASTNQTSMYLCASSLLTDYNEQFFGPGTRLTVL.

The chain is built from TRBV5-1 and TRBJ2-3; possibly TRBD1 for D (6 bases). The germline CDR1 and CDR2 sequences are SGHRS and YFSETQ. Trimming removed 4 bases at V and 0 bases at J, with 12 bases between. This CDR3 has 15 amino acids. The CDR3 nucleotides are TGCGCCAGCAGCCCGGGACAAGGAAGCACAGATACGCAGTATTTT. It codes for CASSPGQGSTDTQYF.

The chain recombines TRBV11-2 with TRBJ1-1; TRBD1 might be the D (5 bases). CDR1 and CDR2 from the germline V gene are SGHAT and FQNNGV. This CDR3 spans 14 amino acids. Trimming took 2 bases from V and 10 from J, leaving 17 bases between them. CDR3 amino acids: CASSLQPGLGIAFF. The CDR3 DNA follows: TGTGCCAGCAGCTTACAGCCAGGGTTAGGTATAGCTTTCTTT.

J is TRBJ1-3 and V is TRBV5-6, with D hard to call. The CDR3 sequence is 13 residues long. Germline V lookup: CDR1 SGHDT, CDR2 YYEEEE. V dropped 1 base and J dropped 0 bases, with 2 bases sitting between them. The CDR3 loop is CASSLHSGNTIYF. The CDR3 DNA reads TGTGCCAGCAGCTTGCACTCTGGAAACACCATATATTTT.

This sequence joins TRBV24-1 and TRBJ2-3; the match to TRBD2 covers 7 bases. V was clipped by 7 bases and J by 7 bases; unmatched bases: 10. Germline CDR1 KGHDR, CDR2 SFDVKD. This CDR3 comprises 14 residues. The CDR3 DNA reads as TGTGCCACCAGAGGGGAGGGGAACTCAAATACGCAGTATTTT. Protein sequence: CATRGEGNSNTQYF.

The rearrangement links TRBV29-1 to TRBJ2-1; D is possibly TRBD1 (6 bases). Trimming took off 7 bases at V and 3 bases at J, with 16 bases between the two ends. CDR1 is SQVTM and CDR2 is ANQGSEA in the germline V gene. The length of the CDR3 is 14 residues. The CDR3 reads CSAERQDVYNEQFF. DNA for the CDR3: TGCAGCGCCGAACGACAGGACGTCTACAATGAGCAGTTCTTC.

This clone was detected a few times. The V call is TRBV28, the J call TRBJ2-4, with 7 bases aligning to TRBD1. The germline gives CDR1 MDHEN, CDR2 SYDVKM. The trim removed 2 bases at V and 6 bases at J, leaving 7 bases unmatched. The CDR3 sequence is 15 residues long. DNA for the CDR3: TGTGCCAGCAGTTTAGGGGCCCGACAGGGAAACATTCAGTACTTC. Translating gives CASSLGARQGNIQYF.

The genes are TRBV30 and TRBJ2-7; a weak D match, TRBD1 (5 bases). The CDR3 consists of 11 residues. CDR1 and CDR2 (germline): GTSNPN, SVGIG (reference sequence). V was trimmed by 1 base and J by 4 bases, leaving 5 bases between them. In DNA, the CDR3 is TGTGCCTGGAGTGGACAGTACGAGCAGTACTTC. Its protein is CAWSGQYEQYF.

The chain links TRBV28 to TRBJ2-3; 9 nucleotides line up with TRBD2. The CDR3 contains 14 residues. Germline V gene data show CDR1 as MDHEN and CDR2 as SYDVKM. V dropped 8 bases and J dropped 5; count of bases not matched to a gene: 8. This CDR3 is CASALAGYLDTQYF. The CDR3 coding sequence is TGTGCCAGCGCACTAGCGGGTTATCTAGATACGCAGTATTTT.

This chain uses TRBV5-1 with TRBJ2-3; the D gene is possibly TRBD2 (5 bases). This CDR3 contains 16 residues. CDR1 is SGHRS, CDR2 YFSETQ, per germline. The V gene lost 1 base and the J gene lost 2 bases, with 14 bases spanning the gap. CDR3 sequence reads: CASSLRRGGITDTQYF. The CDR3 DNA is TGCGCCAGCAGCTTGAGGCGAGGAGGAATCACAGATACGCAGTATTTT.

This chain joins TRBV4-2 and TRBJ1-1, with TRBD1 identical over 9 bases. V lost 1 base, J lost 4 bases, and 7 bases stayed unmatched. The germline CDR1 and CDR2 sequences are LGHNA and YNFKEQ. The CDR3 runs 16 residues. The CDR3 DNA is TGTGCCAGCAGCCAAGCCCGGACAGGGGCGGGCACTGAAGCTTTCTTT. Its translation: CASSQARTGAGTEAFF.

The rearrangement links TRBV18 to TRBJ2-7; perhaps TRBD2 as D (5 bases). Germline CDR1 KGHSH, CDR2 LQKENI. Trimming pared 5 bases from V and 3 bases from J, leaving 8 bases between. The CDR3 contains 12 residues. The DNA for the CDR3 is TGTGCCAGCTCAACCGGGGACTACGAGCAGTACTTC. It codes for CASSTGDYEQYF.

The sample holds a few counts of this clone. The J gene is TRBJ2-7, the V gene TRBV4-3; D perhaps matches TRBD2 (6 bases). From germline, CDR1 is LGHNA and CDR2 YSLEER. The V end was cut by 1 base, the J end by 1 base, with 11 bases between. CDR3 length: 15 residues. Here the CDR3 reads CASSQGGDGSYEQYF. The CDR3 DNA reads as TGCGCCAGCAGCCAAGGCGGGGACGGATCCTACGAGCAGTACTTC.